This T cell receptor (beta chain) was found in a study of T cells in pancreatic ductal adenocarcinoma. Assay used: immunoSEQ multiplex PCR; TCRdb lists only in-frame clones, some missing. The sample has roughly 100,000 clones, roughly 96% seen once. Study-wide findings and caveats: Tumor and blood clonality did not differ significantly, about 0.11 versus 0.078.

Details on this clone: Antigen: not known.

No neoadjuvant therapy was given to the selected pancreatic ductal adenocarcinoma patients before their surgery. Sequencing was done on a sample of PBMCs. This receptor was obtained from a human donor with pancreatic ductal adenocarcinoma.

CDR3 nucleotides: TGCGCCAGCAGCCAACCCTCCATCTCCGGTCAGCAGTACTTC. Translating it yields CASSQPSISGQQYF. The chain joins TRBV4-3 to TRBJ2-7; D remains ambiguous. From germline, CDR1 is LGHNA and CDR2 YSLEER. The germline V and J ends were trimmed by 2 bases and 8 bases, with 16 bases remaining between them. The CDR3 covers 14 residues.